The 2 T cell receptor beta chains given below trace back to one sample, sequenced in a study of T cell repertoires in aging, cancer and after chemotherapy. Rearranged V-D-J TRB sequences were amplified with a mixed TRB-A/B primer pool. TCRdb called the multiplex PCR reads again in MiXCR, with one record for every CDR3 protein. The profile shows 8,500 to 9,500 distinct CDR3 sequences, less than 25% of them singletons. Peripheral blood genomic DNA, not sorted cells or RNA, was the template. The sequencing sample was made of blood. The receptors were sampled from a human donor with a blood cancer. The donor label of this sample is uncertain.

This clonotype occurred a few times. The chain combines TRBV5-1 with TRBJ2-5; D unresolved. Between the trimmed V and J ends, which lost 1 base and 3 bases, there was a span of 4 bases. Germline V gene data show CDR1 as SGHRS and CDR2 as YFSETQ. This CDR3 spans 12 amino acids. As DNA, the CDR3 is TGCGCCAGCAGCTTGCCGAAAGAGACCCAGTACTTC. Its protein is CASSLPKETQYF.

This clonotype is classed as medium-sized. The chain has TRBV19 and TRBJ1-2; perhaps TRBD1 as D (5 bases). CDR3 size: 13 residues. Trimming removed 10 bases from V and 2 bases from J, with 14 bases in between. The germline V gene has CDR1 LNHDA and CDR2 SQIVND (reference sequence). The CDR3 region has the DNA TGTGCCACCAGGGTAACGGGAAACTATGGCTACACCTTC. Residues: CATRVTGNYGYTF.